The 8 T cell receptor beta chains given below trace back to one sample, sequenced in a study. TCRdb processed the RT-PCR reads anew with MiXCR; each CDR3 protein has one entry. The data contain about 700,000 distinct CDR3 sequences, around 14% of them singletons. The sequencing input was memory CD4+ T cells from blood. Every receptor here comes from a female donor in good health, serving as a healthy control.

This clonotype has a count of ten or more. The chain carries TRBV20-1 and TRBJ2-5, with 8 bases lining up with TRBD1. This CDR3 has 13 amino acids. CDR1 and CDR2 (germline): DFQATT, SNEGSKA (reference sequence). The junction had 6 bases not matched to a gene; V was cut back by 5 bases and J by 4 bases. The CDR3 protein is CSAQDRERETQYF. CDR3 DNA sequence: TGCAGTGCTCAGGACAGGGAAAGAGAGACCCAGTACTTC.

V and J are TRBV5-4 and TRBJ2-3; perhaps TRBD1 as D (5 bases). Deletions cut 4 bases from V and 3 bases from J, with 9 bases between. The CDR3 covers 13 residues. Per germline, CDR1 SGHNT and CDR2 YYREEE (reference sequence). CDR3 nucleotide sequence: TGTGCCAGCAGCGTGGACATAACAGATACGCAGTATTTT. The encoded protein is CASSVDITDTQYF.

CDR3 in DNA: TGTGCCAGCAGCCAAATCGGATGGACTAGCGGGAGGGATGAGCAGTTCTTC. It is translated as CASSQIGWTSGRDEQFF. The V gene is TRBV3-1, the J gene TRBJ2-1, with TRBD2 matching 15 bases. V was clipped by 2 bases and J by 8 bases; unmatched bases: 7. CDR3 length equals 17 residues. The V gene's germline CDR1 is LGHDT and CDR2 YNNKEL (reference sequence).

This clonotype was observed many times. This CDR3 is CRGGSHNEQFF. CDR3 sequence (DNA): TGCAGGGGGGGCAGTCACAATGAGCAGTTCTTC. This chain uses TRBV29-1 with TRBJ2-1; D could derive from TRBD1 or TRBD2 (6 bases each). The CDR3 runs to 11 residues. The germline V gene has CDR1 SQVTM and CDR2 ANQGSEA.

This clonotype was seen more than once but under ten times. The chain couples TRBV12-3 or TRBV12-4 to TRBJ2-1; no firm D call. The CDR3 sequence is 15 residues long. Trimming took off 7 bases at V and 5 bases at J, with 18 bases between the two ends. DNA of the CDR3: TGTGCCAGCACCCCCTTGCGGACCCAACACAATGAGCAGTTCTTC. Its translation: CASTPLRTQHNEQFF.

This clonotype has a count of ten or more. The chain links TRBV29-1 to TRBJ2-3; D may match TRBD1 or TRBD2 (6 bases each). Trimming cost V 7 bases and J 0 bases, with 14 bases left between them. The CDR3 is 14 amino acids. Germline loops: CDR1 SQVTM, CDR2 ANQGSEA. For the CDR3, the DNA is TGCAGCGCAGGGGAAGGGACTAGCACAGATACGCAGTATTTT. It codes for CSAGEGTSTDTQYF.

This chain uses TRBV5-5 with TRBJ2-1; tentatively, D is TRBD2 (6 bases). The CDR3 runs to 15 residues. Germline V CDR1 and CDR2: SGHKS, YYEKEE (reference sequence). Trimming took off 0 bases at V and 9 bases at J, with 16 bases between the two ends. CDR3 protein: CASSLVASVRFEQFF. DNA of the CDR3: TGTGCCAGCAGCTTGGTGGCTAGCGTGAGGTTTGAGCAGTTCTTC.

This clonotype has only a few counts. The chain combines TRBV5-1 with TRBJ2-1, with TRBD1 as a possible D gene (6 bases). From germline, CDR1 is SGHRS and CDR2 YFSETQ. CDR3 length: 15 residues. V was trimmed by 4 bases and J by 9 bases, leaving 20 bases between them. Here the CDR3 DNA reads TGCGCCAGCAGCGGAGAAAGACAGGCCTTTTCTGAGCAGTTCTTC. Translation: CASSGERQAFSEQFF.